The T cell receptor beta chain under discussion was sequenced for a study of cytomegalovirus exposure and HLA in healthy donors. Study-wide background: Early released data had tens of millions of unique TCRs, all coming from HLA-typed donors.

General study findings and limits: Among CMV-associated TCR beta chains, most appeared HLA-restricted in a later analysis. In a later analysis, at a false discovery rate of 0.05, approximately 16,000 TCR beta sequences were associated with HLA alleles.

As concerns this clone: The antigen remains undetermined.

Per the germline V gene, CDR1 is SNHLY and CDR2 is FYNNEI. J lost 4 bases, V lost 5 bases, and 5 bases had no gene match. The CDR3 has 14 residues. Researchers ran the PCR with 60 Vbeta and 13 Jbeta primers. Sequenced by immunoSEQ multiplex PCR; TCRdb stores in-frame clones only, minus some. The table lists fewer than 250,000 clones, roughly 85% of them singletons, with approximately 1.8% in the top ten. Material: PBMCs. This sequence originates from a male donor in good health and CMV-seronegative. The chain carries TRBV2 and TRBJ2-5; 9 nucleotides line up with TRBD1. This CDR3 reads CASSMDRGRETQYF. The CDR3 DNA reads TGTGCCAGCAGTATGGACAGGGGTAGAGAGACCCAGTACTTC.